These T cell receptor beta chains were read from a single sample in a study of immune characterization of retroperitoneal liposarcoma. TCRdb re-called the PCR reads with MiXCR, one entry per CDR3 protein. The top ten clones hold around 43% of a sample with 2,500 to 3,500 distinct CDR3 sequences, 43% of them seen once. The sequencing sample was made of tumor tissue. Source of these receptors: a male donor with retroperitoneal liposarcoma. The CDR3 runs from the conserved cysteine through the conserved F or W. The order of the fields is clone size, V gene, J gene, D gene, CDR3 protein, CDR3 DNA. The D gene is left open where the match is weak. The size field is filled for only some rows; it gives once, few, many or a size class.

clone_size: few
v_call: TRBV12-3/TRBV12-4
j_call: TRBJ2-1
d_call: TRBD1
cdr3_aa: CASSLSQGAGNEQFF
cdr3_nt: TGTGCCAGCAGTTTGAGTCAGGGGGCGGGGAATGAGCAGTTCTTC

clone_size: NA
v_call: TRBV6-6
j_call: TRBJ2-5
d_call: NA
cdr3_aa: CASQLGETQYF
cdr3_nt: TGTGCCAGCCAACTGGGGGAGACCCAGTACTTC

clone_size: NA
v_call: TRBV6-1
j_call: TRBJ1-1
d_call: NA
cdr3_aa: CASTPPSGGDTEAFF
cdr3_nt: TGTGCCAGCACCCCTCCTTCGGGAGGGGACACTGAAGCTTTCTTT

clone_size: medium-sized
v_call: TRBV6-1
j_call: TRBJ2-5
d_call: TRBD1
cdr3_aa: CASSSGTENEQYF
cdr3_nt: TGTGCCAGCAGTTCTGGGACAGAAAATGAGCAGTACTTC

clone_size: NA
v_call: TRBV6-1
j_call: TRBJ1-1
d_call: TRBD1
cdr3_aa: CASRTGVNTEAFF
cdr3_nt: TGTGCCAGCAGGACAGGGGTGAACACTGAAGCTTTCTTT

clone_size: NA
v_call: TRBV6-1
j_call: TRBJ2-3
d_call: NA
cdr3_aa: CASSPLLGLPGDNEQYF
cdr3_nt: TGTGCCAGCAGTCCGCTTTTGGGTTTGCCCGGGGACAATGAGCAGTATTTT

clone_size: NA
v_call: TRBV6-1
j_call: TRBJ2-3
d_call: TRBD1
cdr3_aa: CASSVSGDRGRGDTQYF
cdr3_nt: TGTGCCAGCAGTGTTTCCGGGGACAGGGGGCGGGGAGATACGCAGTATTTT

clone_size: few
v_call: TRBV15
j_call: TRBJ2-5
d_call: TRBD2
cdr3_aa: CATSRGTSGSGEQYF
cdr3_nt: TGTGCCACCAGCAGAGGGACTAGCGGGTCGGGTGAGCAGTACTTC

clone_size: NA
v_call: TRBV6-5
j_call: TRBJ2-1
d_call: NA
cdr3_aa: CASSYAWGDEQFF
cdr3_nt: TGTGCCAGCAGTTACGCATGGGGGGACGAGCAGTTCTTC

clone_size: NA
v_call: TRBV25-1
j_call: TRBJ2-7
d_call: TRBD1
cdr3_aa: CASSVHRGRRESCRREQYF
cdr3_nt: TGTGCCAGCAGTGTACACAGGGGGCGCCGAGAGTCCTGCAGGCGGGAGCAGTACTTC

clone_size: NA
v_call: TRBV6-6
j_call: TRBJ2-1
d_call: TRBD2
cdr3_aa: CASSYPKTSGDYNEQFF
cdr3_nt: TGTGCCAGCAGTTACCCAAAGACTAGCGGGGACTACAATGAGCAGTTCTTC

clone_size: few
v_call: TRBV7-3
j_call: TRBJ2-3
d_call: TRBD1
cdr3_aa: CASSSTGDGTDTQYF
cdr3_nt: TGTGCCAGCAGCTCGACAGGGGACGGAACAGATACGCAGTATTTT

clone_size: NA
v_call: TRBV11-2
j_call: TRBJ2-7
d_call: TRBD2
cdr3_aa: CASSVRVRGGEQYF
cdr3_nt: TGTGCCAGCAGCGTCCGGGTCCGGGGGGGAGAGCAGTACTTC

clone_size: few
v_call: TRBV6-1
j_call: TRBJ2-5
d_call: NA
cdr3_aa: CASSGSQETQYF
cdr3_nt: TGTGCCAGCAGTGGCAGTCAAGAGACCCAGTACTTC

clone_size: few
v_call: TRBV7-6
j_call: TRBJ2-7
d_call: NA
cdr3_aa: CASSLAAGQLSYEQYF
cdr3_nt: TGTGCCAGCAGCTTAGCGGCGGGACAGCTCTCCTACGAGCAGTACTTC

clone_size: few
v_call: TRBV7-6
j_call: TRBJ2-5
d_call: NA
cdr3_aa: CASSSSTGYQETQYF
cdr3_nt: TGTGCCAGCAGCTCCTCGACAGGTTACCAAGAGACCCAGTACTTC

clone_size: NA
v_call: TRBV7-3
j_call: TRBJ2-2
d_call: NA
cdr3_aa: CASSLRGTAFTGELFF
cdr3_nt: TGTGCCAGCAGCTTAAGAGGGACTGCTTTTACCGGGGAGCTGTTTTTT

clone_size: few
v_call: TRBV6-1
j_call: TRBJ1-2
d_call: NA
cdr3_aa: CASGGTAGRGYTF
cdr3_nt: TGTGCCAGCGGAGGGACTGCTGGTCGGGGCTACACCTTC

clone_size: once
v_call: TRBV9
j_call: TRBJ2-3
d_call: NA
cdr3_aa: CASSVKQGSSTDTQYF
cdr3_nt: TGTGCCAGCAGCGTCAAACAGGGATCTAGCACAGATACGCAGTATTTT

clone_size: NA
v_call: TRBV6-1
j_call: TRBJ2-7
d_call: TRBD1
cdr3_aa: CASSDGLTGDHEQYF
cdr3_nt: TGTGCCAGCAGTGACGGATTGACAGGGGACCACGAGCAGTACTTC

clone_size: once
v_call: TRBV6-4
j_call: TRBJ2-3
d_call: NA
cdr3_aa: CASSLGGGAGDTQYF
cdr3_nt: TGTGCCAGCAGTCTTGGTGGGGGGGCCGGAGATACGCAGTATTTT

clone_size: medium-sized
v_call: TRBV12-3/TRBV12-4
j_call: TRBJ2-2
d_call: NA
cdr3_aa: CASSLRLIANTGELFF
cdr3_nt: TGTGCCAGCAGTTTAAGGCTGATCGCGAACACCGGGGAGCTGTTTTTT

clone_size: NA
v_call: TRBV7-2
j_call: TRBJ2-1
d_call: TRBD1
cdr3_aa: CASSLGQDYNEQFF
cdr3_nt: TGTGCCAGCAGCCTGGGACAGGACTACAATGAGCAGTTCTTC

clone_size: medium-sized
v_call: TRBV12-3/TRBV12-4
j_call: TRBJ2-1
d_call: NA
cdr3_aa: CASRGSGGGDEQFF
cdr3_nt: TGTGCCAGCAGGGGGTCCGGGGGAGGAGATGAGCAGTTCTTC

clone_size: NA
v_call: TRBV6-1
j_call: TRBJ2-6
d_call: NA
cdr3_aa: CASSVEGSSGANVLTF
cdr3_nt: TGTGCCAGCAGTGTTGAGGGGAGCTCTGGGGCCAACGTCCTGACTTTC

clone_size: NA
v_call: TRBV2
j_call: TRBJ2-2
d_call: TRBD2
cdr3_aa: CAIPRPHPYSGRWTGELFF
cdr3_nt: TGTGCCATTCCACGACCGCACCCCTATAGCGGGAGGTGGACCGGGGAGCTGTTTTTT

clone_size: once
v_call: TRBV6-1
j_call: TRBJ2-3
d_call: NA
cdr3_aa: CASSEEVSMEGDTQYF
cdr3_nt: TGTGCCAGCAGTGAAGAAGTCAGCATGGAGGGCGATACGCAGTATTTT

clone_size: NA
v_call: TRBV6-1
j_call: TRBJ2-1
d_call: TRBD2
cdr3_aa: CASTTVGSGSYNEQFF
cdr3_nt: TGTGCCAGCACCACAGTGGGGAGCGGGAGTTACAATGAGCAGTTCTTC

clone_size: NA
v_call: TRBV5-1
j_call: TRBJ2-7
d_call: TRBD1
cdr3_aa: CASSSRTGYGVEQYF
cdr3_nt: TGCGCCAGCAGCTCCCGGACAGGGTATGGGGTCGAGCAGTACTTC

clone_size: NA
v_call: TRBV11-3
j_call: TRBJ2-3
d_call: NA
cdr3_aa: CASSSRGGTDTQYF
cdr3_nt: TGTGCCAGCAGCTCCCGGGGCGGCACAGATACGCAGTATTTT

clone_size: NA
v_call: TRBV7-9
j_call: TRBJ2-7
d_call: NA
cdr3_aa: CASSLVSAGGAEQYF
cdr3_nt: TGTGCCAGCAGCTTAGTTTCCGCGGGTGGTGCGGAGCAGTACTTC

clone_size: medium-sized
v_call: TRBV7-2
j_call: TRBJ2-5
d_call: NA
cdr3_aa: CASSLSGWSETQYF
cdr3_nt: TGTGCCAGCAGCTTGTCAGGGTGGTCCGAGACCCAGTACTTC

clone_size: NA
v_call: TRBV11-3
j_call: TRBJ2-5
d_call: NA
cdr3_aa: CASSLGRREETQYF
cdr3_nt: TGTGCCAGCAGCTTAGGCCGCAGGGAAGAGACCCAGTACTTC

clone_size: NA
v_call: TRBV7-2
j_call: TRBJ2-7
d_call: NA
cdr3_aa: CASSLAGRPYEQYF
cdr3_nt: TGTGCCAGCAGCTTAGCCGGGAGACCTTACGAGCAGTACTTC

clone_size: few
v_call: TRBV10-1
j_call: TRBJ2-7
d_call: TRBD2
cdr3_aa: CATHQTSGRNEQYF
cdr3_nt: TGCGCCACGCACCAGACTAGCGGGAGAAACGAGCAGTACTTC

clone_size: NA
v_call: TRBV25-1
j_call: TRBJ2-3
d_call: NA
cdr3_aa: CASSERTSTDTQYF
cdr3_nt: TGTGCCAGCAGTGAGAGGACCAGCACAGATACGCAGTATTTT

clone_size: NA
v_call: TRBV6-1
j_call: TRBJ1-1
d_call: NA
cdr3_aa: CASSWVTEAFF
cdr3_nt: TGTGCCAGCAGTTGGGTAACTGAAGCTTTCTTT

clone_size: few
v_call: TRBV6-1
j_call: TRBJ2-3
d_call: NA
cdr3_aa: CASSSTAVPSTDTQYF
cdr3_nt: TGTGCCAGCAGCTCCACAGCGGTCCCTAGCACAGATACGCAGTATTTT

clone_size: few
v_call: TRBV6-6
j_call: TRBJ2-1
d_call: TRBD2
cdr3_aa: CASSYPLAGGGLNEQFF
cdr3_nt: TGTGCCAGCAGTTACCCACTAGCGGGAGGGGGGTTGAATGAGCAGTTCTTC

clone_size: NA
v_call: TRBV6-1
j_call: TRBJ2-7
d_call: TRBD2
cdr3_aa: CASSDGGRAYEQYF
cdr3_nt: TGTGCCAGCAGTGACGGCGGGAGGGCTTACGAGCAGTACTTC

clone_size: NA
v_call: TRBV19
j_call: TRBJ2-1
d_call: TRBD1
cdr3_aa: CASSIGGQGGYEQFF
cdr3_nt: TGTGCCAGTAGTATAGGGGGACAGGGGGGCTATGAGCAGTTCTTC

clone_size: NA
v_call: TRBV6-1
j_call: TRBJ2-1
d_call: TRBD1
cdr3_aa: CASSEIPQQGEGNEQFF
cdr3_nt: TGTGCCAGCAGTGAAATTCCCCAGCAGGGGGAAGGCAATGAGCAGTTCTTC

clone_size: NA
v_call: TRBV7-3
j_call: TRBJ2-1
d_call: TRBD2
cdr3_aa: CASSLDGTSGNIQFF
cdr3_nt: TGTGCCAGCAGTCTTGACGGGACTAGCGGAAACATTCAGTTCTTC

clone_size: medium-sized
v_call: TRBV6-1
j_call: TRBJ2-2
d_call: NA
cdr3_aa: CASSPSGTDLNTGELFF
cdr3_nt: TGTGCCAGCAGTCCATCCGGGACTGACTTAAACACCGGGGAGCTGTTTTTT

clone_size: medium-sized
v_call: TRBV6-1
j_call: TRBJ1-1
d_call: NA
cdr3_aa: CASRLHEATGDTEAFF
cdr3_nt: TGTGCCAGCAGGCTCCATGAGGCTACTGGGGACACTGAAGCTTTCTTT

clone_size: medium-sized
v_call: TRBV11-2
j_call: TRBJ2-1
d_call: NA
cdr3_aa: CASSLDLSSYNEQFF
cdr3_nt: TGTGCCAGCAGCTTAGATCTAAGCTCCTACAATGAGCAGTTCTTC

clone_size: NA
v_call: TRBV28
j_call: TRBJ1-1
d_call: NA
cdr3_aa: CASSLLYTEAFF
cdr3_nt: TGTGCCAGCAGTCTTTTATACACTGAAGCTTTCTTT

clone_size: many
v_call: TRBV6-6
j_call: TRBJ1-1
d_call: NA
cdr3_aa: CASSYRGGTEAFF
cdr3_nt: TGTGCCAGCAGTTACAGGGGGGGGACTGAAGCTTTCTTT

clone_size: NA
v_call: TRBV7-8
j_call: TRBJ2-5
d_call: TRBD2
cdr3_aa: CASSLGTSGRNEQYF
cdr3_nt: TGTGCCAGCAGCCTCGGGACTAGCGGGAGGAATGAGCAGTACTTC

clone_size: NA
v_call: TRBV6-2/TRBV6-3
j_call: TRBJ2-5
d_call: NA
cdr3_aa: CASSYVVGFGETQYF
cdr3_nt: TGTGCCAGCAGTTATGTGGTGGGATTTGGGGAGACCCAGTACTTC

clone_size: few
v_call: TRBV12-3/TRBV12-4
j_call: TRBJ2-1
d_call: TRBD2
cdr3_aa: CASSHRGASGRANEQFF
cdr3_nt: TGTGCCAGCAGTCACCGAGGGGCTAGCGGGAGGGCCAATGAGCAGTTCTTC

clone_size: few
v_call: TRBV7-6
j_call: TRBJ2-1
d_call: TRBD1
cdr3_aa: CASSLDRGAAYEQFF
cdr3_nt: TGTGCCAGCAGCCTAGACAGGGGCGCCGCCTACGAGCAGTTCTTC

clone_size: many
v_call: TRBV7-8
j_call: TRBJ2-3
d_call: TRBD2
cdr3_aa: CASSPRTSGLTDTQYF
cdr3_nt: TGTGCCAGCAGCCCGAGGACTAGCGGGCTCACAGATACGCAGTATTTT